Reported below is one T cell receptor (beta chain). Which antigen it targets is not known. No base-level quality is on record; no much larger clone is a single base apart. This sample was included in a study of T cell changes during pregnancy in multiple sclerosis (dated by TCRdb to the late 2010s). For the study in its entirety: The study looked at changes in the T cell repertoire across pregnancy in women with multiple sclerosis.

Library method: the immunoSEQ multiplex PCR assay. The source is immuneACCESS, and TCRdb retained only in-frame sequences with V and J called. Part of the clones is not carried over; for the studies checked, unresolved V genes explain less than half of this, and the remainder is unexplained. The sample table records approximately 93,000 clones; 75% to 95% of these occur just once. Jointly, the top ten make up approximately 0.99% of the sample. Cut back by 0 bases and 5 bases, the V and J ends lie 14 bases apart. Per the germline V gene, MNHNS is the CDR1 and SASEGT is the CDR2. The CDR3 runs 16 residues from the cysteine to the phenylalanine. The retained sequence is limited to the CDR3, 48 bases, with the frame set at the first base.

Sequencing was performed on peripheral blood, taken before pregnancy. This receptor was identified in a female donor with multiple sclerosis, enrolled in a pregnancy study. Recombination connected TRBV6-1 to TRBJ2-1; tentative D gene TRBD2, with 6 bases matching. The nucleotide sequence reads as follows: TGTGCCAGCAGTGAAGCGGGGACTTTGGTTAACAATGAGCAGTTCTTC. Its protein product is CASSEAGTLVNNEQFF.